This T cell receptor beta chain was profiled in a study of cytomegalovirus exposure and HLA in healthy donors. Study results and caveats: Cytomegalovirus status was reportedly diagnosed by the classifier with high specificity and sensitivity.

Sequenced by immunoSEQ multiplex PCR; TCRdb stores in-frame clones only, minus some. The sample consists of over 150,000 clones, 65% to 90% of them appearing once. Between the trimmed V and J ends, which lost 1 base and 5 bases, there was a span of 9 bases. This CDR3 comprises 13 residues. Per the germline V gene, CDR1 is SGHKS and CDR2 is YYEKEE (reference sequence). With respect to this clone: Antigen: not known.

The clonotype was recovered from a woman aged 25 to 39 in good health and CMV-seropositive. Sequenced input: PBMCs. This chain uses TRBV5-5 with TRBJ2-5; possible D gene TRBD2, 6 bases. The DNA for the CDR3 is TGTGCCAGCAGCTTGTATGGGGGGGAGACCCAGTACTTC. Its protein product is CASSLYGGETQYF.